The clone carrying this T cell receptor beta chain came up many times. A second PCR, run for about 7 to 11 cycles, used a sample-barcoded 5' primer plus a J-beta primer mix. A single record per CDR3 protein comes from TCRdb applying MiXCR to the 5' RACE reads. The sample has 650,000 to 700,000 distinct CDR3 sequences, roughly half seen once. This sample is drawn from a study of blood T cells in healthy people across ages. The TCR sequence derives from a woman older than 75 in good health. Sequences were obtained from blood.

Here the CDR3 reads CASSLDSGVREFF. CDR3 nucleotides: TGTGCCAGCAGCTTAGATAGCGGGGTGAGGGAGTTCTTC. The chain recombines TRBV7-2 with TRBJ2-1; 8 nucleotides line up with TRBD2. The trim removed 1 base at V and 14 bases at J, leaving 7 bases unmatched. The CDR3 covers 13 residues. Germline CDR1 and CDR2: SGHTA and FQGNSA.